This T cell receptor beta chain was sequenced for a study of blood T cell repertoires in COVID-19. Study in general: Both acute and convalescent COVID-19 samples were obtained from the United States, Italy and Spain.

The CDR3 is made up of 16 amino acids. V lost 1 base to trimming and J lost 0 bases; unmatched junction nucleotides: 2. Per germline, CDR1 LNHDA and CDR2 SQIVND (reference sequence). Profiling relied on immunoSEQ multiplex PCR, and the TCRdb table lists in-frame clones only, not all of them. The sample lists 210,000 or so clones, about 80% occurring once. The study assigned cohorts using participant-reported clinical history. Recovered Cohort 3 donors showed two negative PCRs, clearance, or symptom resolution. This receptor was identified in a man in his fifties or sixties who had recovered from COVID-19. Sequences were obtained from PBMCs or T cells enriched from blood (not recorded which). This sequence joins TRBV19 and TRBJ2-3; 9 bases line up with TRBD2. CDR3 residues: CASSIVLAGSTDTQYF. CDR3 sequence (DNA): TGTGCCAGTAGTATAGTGCTAGCGGGGAGCACAGATACGCAGTATTTT.